What follows are 13 T cell receptor beta chains derived from one specimen sequenced in a study of response to subunit inactivated influenza vaccine. One entry per CDR3 protein, called by TCRdb with MiXCR from the RT-PCR reads. The sample comprises around 200,000 distinct CDR3 sequences, nearly 9.5% of which are singletons, and roughly a tenth rests with the top ten. The material sequenced was non-naive T cells sorted from PBMCs, taken on the day of vaccination. These receptors were obtained from a man aged 50-60 years who received an inactivated influenza vaccine.

This chain links TRBV28 with TRBJ2-7, with a tentative D call TRBD2 (7 bases). V was pared by 6 bases and J by 7 bases, with 19 bases between. The CDR3 covers 14 residues. Germline CDR1 and CDR2: MDHEN and SYDVKM. CDR3 sequence: CASRQGGDIIEQYF. The CDR3 DNA follows: TGTGCCAGCAGGCAAGGGGGGGACATTATTGAGCAGTACTTC.

This clonotype has a handful of counts. The chain is built from TRBV20-1 and TRBJ1-1; D unclear. This CDR3 comprises 11 residues. V lost 5 bases and J 6 bases, leaving 10 bases between the germline ends. Germline V gene data show CDR1 as DFQATT and CDR2 as SNEGSKA (reference sequence). In DNA form, the CDR3 reads TGCAGTGCTTCCGACACGGCTGAAGCTTTCTTT. It codes for CSASDTAEAFF.

This clonotype appeared many times. The chain has TRBV6-5 and TRBJ2-7; a possible D gene is TRBD1 (6 bases). The ends were cut back, 0 bases at V and 1 base at J, with 7 bases in the middle. The CDR3 extends over 14 amino acids. The germline gives CDR1 MNHEY, CDR2 SVGAGI. The CDR3 region has the DNA TGTGCCAGCAGTTACTCAAGGGGGTCCTACGAGCAGTACTTC. Its protein is CASSYSRGSYEQYF.

To note about this clonotype: A clone one base away is much larger, so this may be a read error. This sequence joins TRBV6-2 or TRBV6-3 and TRBJ2-5, with 10 bases matching TRBD2. The germline gives CDR1 MNHEY, CDR2 SVGEGT. CDR3 length equals 15 residues. The CDR3 is CASSPGLADQETQSF. Here the CDR3 DNA reads TGTGCCAGCAGTCCCGGACTAGCGGACCAAGAGACCCAGTCCTTC.

The chain recombines TRBV21-1 with TRBJ1-5; the table's D call of TRBD1 was not tested on the DNA. TRBV21-1 is a recognized pseudogene. The CDR3 sequence is 17 residues long. The CDR3 loop is CASNNRRTGFPNQPQHF. CDR3 in DNA: TGTGCCAGCAACAACCGAAGGACAGGCTTTCCCAATCAGCCCCAGCATTTT.

This clonotype showed up many times. The chain has TRBV20-1 and TRBJ2-1; 13 bases agree with TRBD2. CDR3 length: 16 amino acids. V dropped 5 bases and J dropped 3; count of bases not matched to a gene: 7. CDR1 DFQATT and CDR2 SNEGSKA come from the germline V gene (reference sequence). The CDR3: CSAAGTSGALYNEQFF. The CDR3 bases are TGCAGTGCTGCCGGGACTAGCGGGGCACTCTACAATGAGCAGTTCTTC.

The J gene is TRBJ2-5, the V gene TRBV5-1; D ambiguous. Germline V gives CDR1 SGHRS, CDR2 YFSETQ. This CDR3 has 14 amino acids. V lost 4 bases to trimming and J lost 3 bases, with 13 bases between them. CDR3 sequence reads: CASSPTMPEETQYF. For the CDR3, the DNA is TGCGCCAGCAGCCCAACTATGCCGGAAGAGACCCAGTACTTC.

This sequence joins TRBV6-6 and TRBJ2-5; TRBD2 aligns across 8 bases. V lost 7 bases and J lost 6; bases outside the gene matches: 4. CDR1 MNHNY and CDR2 SVGAGI come from the germline V gene (reference sequence). This CDR3 contains 12 residues. For the CDR3, the DNA is TGTGCCAGCACCAGCGGGAGTAAGACCCAGTACTTC. This codes for CASTSGSKTQYF.

There are a few counts of this clonotype. The rearrangement uses TRBV5-5 and TRBJ2-2; 11 nucleotides align to TRBD1. J lost 6 bases, V lost 0 bases, and 10 bases had no gene match. CDR3 size: 18 residues. Looked up from germline, CDR1 is SGHKS and CDR2 is YYEKEE (reference sequence). CDR3 region: CASSLGSVRTGGSGELFF. Written as DNA, the CDR3 is TGTGCCAGCAGCTTGGGATCGGTTAGGACAGGGGGCTCCGGGGAGCTGTTTTTT. Drawing the rest from reference TRBV5-5 and TRBJ2-2, the complete variable domain is DAGVTQSPTHLIKTRGQQVTLRCSPISGHKSVSWYQQVLGQGPQFIFQYYEKEERGRGNFPDRFSARQFPNYSSELNVNALLLGDSALYLCASSLGSVRTGGSGELFFGEGSRLTVL.

This chain uses TRBV10-2 with TRBJ2-5; no clear D gene. The CDR3 totals 15 residues. CDR1 and CDR2 from the germline V gene are WSHSY and SAAADI. V was cut by 4 bases and J by 3 bases, with 15 bases left in between. Here the CDR3 reads CASSGVGVTEETQYF. For the CDR3, the DNA is TGCGCCAGCAGTGGTGTCGGCGTTACAGAAGAGACCCAGTACTTC.

The rearrangement joins TRBV7-6 to TRBJ2-7; D possibly corresponds to TRBD1 (6 bases). The CDR3 covers 16 residues. The V gene's germline CDR1 is SGHVS and CDR2 FNYEAQ. V was cut by 5 bases and J by 0 bases, with 17 bases left in between. The CDR3 loop is CASSPQPDRISYEQYF. The CDR3 DNA reads TGTGCCAGCAGCCCTCAACCCGACAGGATCTCCTACGAGCAGTACTTC.

This clonotype has at least ten counts. The chain has TRBV15 and TRBJ2-3; D may be TRBD2 (6 bases). This CDR3 has 12 residues. Per germline, CDR1 LNHNV and CDR2 YYDKDF (reference sequence). V was cut by 4 bases and J by 6 bases, with 8 bases left in between. CDR3 DNA sequence: TGTGCCACCAGCAAGGGAGGCGATACGCAGTATTTT. Encoded protein: CATSKGGDTQYF.

This clonotype was seen a handful of times. The rearrangement uses TRBV6-1 and TRBJ1-2; 9 bases are a match to TRBD1. Germline V lookup: CDR1 MNHNS, CDR2 SASEGT. J lost 7 bases, V lost 2 bases, and 8 bases had no gene match. The CDR3 runs 15 residues. CDR3: CASSELRTGVGGYTF. The CDR3 coding sequence is TGTGCCAGCAGTGAATTAAGGACAGGGGTTGGTGGCTACACCTTC.